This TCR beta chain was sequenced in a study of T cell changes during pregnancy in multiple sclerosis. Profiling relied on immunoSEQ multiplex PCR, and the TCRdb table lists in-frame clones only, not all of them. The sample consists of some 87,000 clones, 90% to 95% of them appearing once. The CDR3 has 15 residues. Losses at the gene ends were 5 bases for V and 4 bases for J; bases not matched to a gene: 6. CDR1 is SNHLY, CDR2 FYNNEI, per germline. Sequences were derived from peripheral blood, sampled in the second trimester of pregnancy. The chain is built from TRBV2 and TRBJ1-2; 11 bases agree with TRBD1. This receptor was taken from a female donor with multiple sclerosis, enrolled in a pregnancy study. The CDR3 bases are TGTGCCAGCAGTTCCCCGGACAGGGGGCTCTATGGCTACACCTTC. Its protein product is CASSSPDRGLYGYTF.